The 23 T cell receptor beta chains below were found in one sample sequenced in a study of T cells in Graves' hyperthyroidism and ophthalmopathy. Amplification targeted TCR beta CDR3 regions from RNA transcripts. First-round RT-PCR targeting the TCR CDR3 was performed with the HTBI primer set. In TCRdb, the multiplex PCR reads were re-called with MiXCR into one record per CDR3 protein. The sample shows 750,000 to 950,000 distinct CDR3 sequences, 38% of them seen only once. Sequenced sample: blood. These receptor sequences come from a young man with Graves' hyperthyroidism.

This chain connects TRBV10-3 to TRBJ1-2, with 7 bases lining up with TRBD1. The trim removed 4 bases at V and 3 bases at J, leaving 2 bases unmatched. CDR1 is ENHRY, CDR2 SYGVKD, per germline. This CDR3 has 13 residues. The CDR3 spells CAISVGTDYGYTF. The DNA of the CDR3 is TGTGCCATCAGTGTGGGGACAGACTATGGCTACACCTTC.

The chain has TRBV10-3 and TRBJ1-1; TRBD1 might be the D (6 bases). This CDR3 comprises 12 residues. The V end was cut by 9 bases, the J end by 5 bases, with 13 bases between. Looked up from germline, CDR1 is ENHRY and CDR2 is SYGVKD. CDR3 protein: CAIGGAGTEAFF. In DNA form, the CDR3 reads TGTGCCATAGGGGGGGCCGGGACTGAAGCTTTCTTT.

To note about this clonotype: At one of its ends the junction is not consistent with the germline gene, which may arise from a read error. The chain joins TRBV7-9 to TRBJ1-2; 8 bases line up with TRBD1. Germline assignment: CDR1 SEHNR and CDR2 FQNEAQ (reference sequence). CDR3 size: 19 residues. CDR3 coding DNA: TGCGCCAGCAGCCTCTACCTTGACAGGGGAGCTACCCTCCTCTATGGCTACACCTTC. Amino acid sequence: CASSLYLDRGATLLYGYTF.

The chain has TRBV2 and TRBJ2-2; TRBD2 matches 16 bases. Germline CDR1 SNHLY, CDR2 FYNNEI. The CDR3 has 17 amino acids. V shed 8 bases and J 3 bases; nucleotides not matched to a gene: 6. Written as DNA, the CDR3 is TGTGCCAGCGGGGGACTAGCGGGAGGGGCAGACACCGGGGAGCTGTTTTTT. It encodes CASGGLAGGADTGELFF.

This clonotype was counted at least ten times. The rearrangement joins TRBV20-1 to TRBJ2-5; weak D call: TRBD2 (6 bases). With 4 bases removed from V and 5 bases from J, the gap between germline ends came to 14 bases. Germline loops: CDR1 DFQATT, CDR2 SNEGSKA (reference sequence). This CDR3 contains 13 residues. CDR3 sequence: CSANLAWEETQYF. CDR3 sequence (DNA): TGCAGTGCTAACCTAGCGTGGGAGGAGACCCAGTACTTC.

This clonotype showed up many times. The chain employs TRBV2 and TRBJ1-1; 7 bases match TRBD1. With 4 bases clipped from V and 5 bases from J, the junction kept 10 bases outside the gene matches. CDR3 length: 15 amino acids. The germline V gene encodes CDR1 SNHLY and CDR2 FYNNEI. CDR3 DNA sequence: TGTGCCAGCAGTGCGACAGGGAAGTCGCAAACTGAAGCTTTCTTT. Its protein product is CASSATGKSQTEAFF.

Only a few counts were recorded for this clonotype. This chain joins TRBV19 and TRBJ1-5, with TRBD1 as a possible D gene (5 bases). The CDR3 runs to 16 residues. The germline V gene encodes CDR1 LNHDA and CDR2 SQIVND (reference sequence). V lost 7 bases, J lost 3 bases, and 19 bases lay in between. CDR3 DNA: TGTGCCAGTACCCCTGACAGCAACCTTCACAATCAGCCCCAGCATTTT. It specifies CASTPDSNLHNQPQHF.

The sample holds a few counts of this clonotype. This sequence joins TRBV20-1 and TRBJ2-7; possibly TRBD1 for D (6 bases). CDR3 length: 12 residues. V was clipped by 6 bases and J by 2 bases, with 11 bases between them. Germline V gene sequence: CDR1 DFQATT, CDR2 SNEGSKA (reference sequence). CDR3 residues: CSAQGQTYEQYF. DNA for the CDR3: TGCAGTGCCCAGGGGCAGACCTACGAGCAGTACTTC.

The chain is built from TRBV29-1 and TRBJ1-2; TRBD1 matches 7 bases. CDR1 and CDR2 (germline): SQVTM, ANQGSEA. The V gene end was trimmed by 0 bases and the J gene end by 5 bases; junction bases not matched to a gene: 3. The CDR3 spans 13 residues. The CDR3: CSVEEGGGYGYTF. CDR3 nucleotides: TGCAGCGTTGAAGAAGGGGGCGGATATGGCTACACCTTC.

The genes are TRBV7-9 and TRBJ2-7, with 8 nucleotides matching TRBD2. The germline CDR1 and CDR2 sequences are SEHNR and FQNEAQ (reference sequence). The ends lost 0 bases at V and 4 bases at J; junction bases unmatched: 11. The CDR3 sequence is 17 residues long. The CDR3 spells CASSLALVSGGSYEQYF. CDR3 coding DNA: TGTGCCAGCAGCTTAGCGCTCGTGAGCGGGGGCTCGTACGAGCAGTACTTC.

The rearrangement uses TRBV7-3 and TRBJ2-5; D assignment may be TRBD1 or TRBD2 (5 bases each). From germline, CDR1 is SGHTA and CDR2 FQGTGA. V lost 5 bases and J 5 bases, leaving 15 bases between the germline ends. CDR3 length: 14 residues. The CDR3 here is CASSLLGVSETQYF. DNA of the CDR3: TGTGCCAGCAGCCTACTAGGGGTGAGTGAGACCCAGTACTTC.

On this clonotype: This may stem from a read error, because a much larger clone lies one nucleotide away. The rearrangement links TRBV10-3 to TRBJ2-7, with TRBD2 matching 9 bases. Germline loops: CDR1 ENHRY, CDR2 SYGVKD. The CDR3 totals 16 residues. After removal of 0 bases from V and 6 bases from J, the junction contained 9 bases not matched to a gene. CDR3 residues: CAISESRSGRSGEQYF. DNA of the CDR3: TGTGCCATCAGTGAGTCGAGAAGCGGGAGGTCAGGCGAGCAGTACTTC.

This clonotype appeared a few times. This chain joins TRBV5-6 and TRBJ1-1, with a possible D match to TRBD1 (6 bases). With 4 bases removed from V and 0 bases from J, the gap between germline ends came to 10 bases. Germline V gives CDR1 SGHDT, CDR2 YYEEEE. The CDR3 totals 14 residues. CDR3 loop: CASSPGTMNTEAFF. The CDR3 DNA sequence: TGTGCCAGCAGCCCGGGGACAATGAACACTGAAGCTTTCTTT.

This clonotype has a count of ten or more. The J gene is TRBJ1-2, the V gene TRBV19, with a weak D call TRBD1 (5 bases). Germline V lookup: CDR1 LNHDA, CDR2 SQIVND (reference sequence). Trimming left V 4 bases short and J 5 bases short, with 8 bases between. CDR3 size: 12 residues. The CDR3 reads CASSTGTYGYTF. DNA of the CDR3: TGTGCCAGTAGTACCGGGACTTATGGCTACACCTTC.

The chain uses TRBV10-3 and TRBJ1-2; a possible D gene is TRBD1 (6 bases). The V and J ends lost 10 bases and 8 bases respectively, with 26 bases between them. Germline lookup yields CDR1 ENHRY and CDR2 SYGVKD. The CDR3 consists of 15 residues. The CDR3 sequence: CATKMPGGGYLGYTF. The CDR3 coding sequence is TGTGCCACCAAAATGCCCGGGGGCGGGTATTTGGGCTACACCTTC.

In its sample, this clonotype was seen once. The V gene is TRBV12-3 or TRBV12-4, the J gene TRBJ1-5, with a weak D call TRBD1 (6 bases). Trimming cost V 1 base and J 5 bases, with 12 bases left between them. The CDR3 is made up of 15 amino acids. The CDR3 DNA sequence: TGTGCCAGCAGTTTAGATCCGGGGGGCGATCAGCCCCAGCATTTT. This codes for CASSLDPGGDQPQHF.

This sequence joins TRBV12-3 or TRBV12-4 and TRBJ2-7; no clear D. This CDR3 is 13 amino acids long. V dropped 1 base and J dropped 7 bases, with 11 bases sitting between them. As DNA, the CDR3 is TGTGCCAGCAGTTTAGTTCGGGTCGGGGAGCAGTACTTC. This sequence encodes CASSLVRVGEQYF.

This clonotype was counted ten times or more. The CDR3 DNA sequence: TGCAGTGCTAGAGAAGAGGGCGGGAGTAAATACGAGCAGTACTTC. Encoded protein: CSAREEGGSKYEQYF. V and J are TRBV20-1 and TRBJ2-7, with 7 bases lining up with TRBD2. The CDR3 covers 15 residues. J lost 4 bases, V lost 0 bases, and 9 bases had no gene match. CDR1 and CDR2 (germline): DFQATT, SNEGSKA (reference sequence).

Worth noting for this clonotype: With a much larger clone just one base away, this may be a read error. The CDR3, as DNA: TGCAGCGTTGGTTACGGGGGCGGTCAGCCCCAGCATTTT. Its translation is CSVGYGGGQPQHF. V gene TRBV29-1 combines with J gene TRBJ1-5; TRBD1 is a possible D gene (6 bases). Germline values: CDR1 SQVTM, CDR2 ANQGSEA. V lost 4 bases and J 6 bases, leaving 13 bases between the germline ends. The CDR3 runs to 13 residues.

This sequence joins TRBV19 and TRBJ1-2; 8 bases are a match to TRBD1. J was trimmed by 3 bases and V by 7 bases; bases with no gene match: 16. Germline CDR1 LNHDA, CDR2 SQIVND (reference sequence). The CDR3 sequence is 17 residues long. The CDR3 loop is CASKKKTGERGYYGYTF. The CDR3 bases are TGTGCCAGTAAGAAGAAGACAGGGGAGAGGGGTTACTATGGCTACACCTTC.

CDR3 protein: CSASANPNTEAFF. The DNA of the CDR3 is TGCAGTGCCTCCGCCAACCCGAACACTGAAGCTTTCTTT. The rearrangement uses TRBV20-1 and TRBJ1-1; D gene ambiguous. The CDR3 consists of 13 residues. The germline CDR1 and CDR2 sequences are DFQATT and SNEGSKA (reference sequence). V shed 6 bases and J shed 1 base, with 12 bases lying between them.

This clonotype was picked up many times. The rearrangement links TRBV29-1 to TRBJ1-1; 9 bases match TRBD1. V lost 0 bases, J lost 8 bases, and 7 bases stayed unmatched. This CDR3 has 14 amino acids. CDR1 SQVTM and CDR2 ANQGSEA come from the germline V gene. CDR3 sequence: CSVEDGWGQGEAFF. CDR3 DNA: TGCAGCGTTGAAGATGGATGGGGACAGGGCGAAGCTTTCTTT.

The chain recombines TRBV2 with TRBJ1-1; D remains unclear. Trimming removed 4 bases at V and 6 bases at J, with 9 bases between. The CDR3 has 12 residues. Germline values: CDR1 SNHLY, CDR2 FYNNEI. In DNA form, the CDR3 reads TGTGCCAGCAGTGGACCCTCGGCTGAAGCTTTCTTT. It yields the protein CASSGPSAEAFF. Filled out from reference TRBV2 and TRBJ1-1, the complete variable domain reads EPEVTQTPSHQVTQMGQEVILRCVPISNHLYFYWYRQILGQKVEFLVSFYNNEISEKSEIFDDQFSVERPDGSNFTLKIRSTKLEDSAMYFCASSGPSAEAFFGQGTRLTVV.